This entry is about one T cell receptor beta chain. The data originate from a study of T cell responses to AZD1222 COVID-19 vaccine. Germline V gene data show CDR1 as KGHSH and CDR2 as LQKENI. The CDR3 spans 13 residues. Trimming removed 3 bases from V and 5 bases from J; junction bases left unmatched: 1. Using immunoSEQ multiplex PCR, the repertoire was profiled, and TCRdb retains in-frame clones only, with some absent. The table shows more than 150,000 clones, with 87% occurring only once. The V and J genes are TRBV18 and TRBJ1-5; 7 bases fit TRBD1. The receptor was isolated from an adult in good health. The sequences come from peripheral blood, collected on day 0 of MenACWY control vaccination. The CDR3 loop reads CASSPQGDQPQHF. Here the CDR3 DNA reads TGTGCCAGCTCACCGCAGGGGGATCAGCCCCAGCATTTT.